These T cell receptor beta chains were read from a single sample in a study of cytomegalovirus exposure and HLA in healthy donors. The repertoire was sequenced with immunoSEQ multiplex PCR; TCRdb's copy has only in-frame clones and lacks some. Among around 120,000 clones, about four fifths were seen once, and the ten largest hold about 3.8%. Sequenced material: PBMCs. Receptors originate from a woman aged 25 to 45 in good health and CMV-seronegative. CDR3s include the opening cysteine and the closing phenylalanine or tryptophan. The D gene is left open where the match is weak. Some rows mark clone size as missing; the rest say once, few, many or name a class of expanded clone.

clone_size	v_call	j_call	d_call	cdr3_aa	cdr3_nt
.	TRBV19	TRBJ2-5	.	CASSPLQGKETQYF	TGTGCCAGTAGTCCCCTACAGGGAAAAGAGACCCAGTACTTC
.	TRBV7-2	TRBJ1-1	.	CASSLAEWSEAFF	TGTGCCAGCAGCTTAGCGGAGTGGTCTGAAGCTTTCTTT
.	TRBV7-2	TRBJ2-3	TRBD2	CASSLVAGGGVDTQYF	TGTGCCAGCAGCTTAGTCGCGGGAGGTGGAGTAGATACGCAGTATTTT
.	TRBV18	TRBJ2-7	.	CASSLSQAYEQYF	TGTGCCAGCTCACTTTCACAGGCCTACGAGCAGTACTTC
.	TRBV7-2	TRBJ2-1	TRBD2	CASSPQTSLAHNEQFF	TGTGCCAGCAGCCCACAGACTAGCCTGGCACACAATGAGCAGTTCTTC
.	TRBV5-4	TRBJ2-3	TRBD1	CASSLRTGGRVMRDTQYF	TGTGCCAGCAGCTTAAGGACAGGGGGCCGCGTCATGAGGGATACGCAGTATTTT
.	TRBV2	TRBJ1-5	TRBD1	CASSLTGAGGNQPQHF	TGTGCCAGCAGCCTGACAGGGGCGGGAGGCAATCAGCCCCAGCATTTT
.	TRBV30	TRBJ1-2	TRBD1	CAWSEDGQGETYTF	TGTGCCTGGAGCGAAGACGGACAGGGGGAGACCTACACCTTC
few	TRBV5-4	TRBJ1-2	TRBD1	CASSLGTGPIYGYTF	TGTGCCAGCAGCTTGGGGACAGGGCCCATCTATGGCTACACCTTC
.	TRBV6-5	TRBJ1-1	.	CASSYEGTLNTEAFF	TGTGCCAGCAGTTACGAAGGGACACTGAACACTGAAGCTTTCTTT
.	TRBV19	TRBJ2-1	TRBD2	CASSITGGSIYNEQFF	TGTGCCAGTAGTATAACAGGCGGGAGCATCTACAATGAGCAGTTCTTC
.	TRBV28	TRBJ2-4	TRBD2	CASSGLGGLYF	TGTGCCAGCAGCGGACTAGGAGGGCTGTACTTC
.	TRBV11-2	TRBJ2-5	TRBD2	CASSLGSSGLQETQYF	TGTGCCAGCAGCCTAGGAAGTAGCGGGCTCCAAGAGACCCAGTACTTC
.	TRBV7-9	TRBJ2-1	.	CASSLDREIQFF	TGTGCCAGCAGCTTAGACCGAGAAATCCAGTTCTTC
.	TRBV9	TRBJ1-4	.	CASSVKAGPWEKLFF	TGTGCCAGCAGCGTAAAGGCGGGTCCTTGGGAAAAACTGTTTTTT
few	TRBV7-9	TRBJ2-3	TRBD2	CASSSLTASGADTQYF	TGTGCCAGCAGCTCCCTCACAGCTAGCGGGGCAGATACGCAGTATTTT
.	TRBV7-9	TRBJ2-1	.	CASSPKYEARNNEQFF	TGTGCCAGCAGCCCCAAATATGAGGCAAGGAACAATGAGCAGTTCTTC
.	TRBV4-1	TRBJ1-6	.	CASSQDEGGYNSPLHF	TGCGCCAGCAGCCAAGATGAAGGGGGCTATAATTCACCCCTCCACTTT
few	TRBV6-6	TRBJ1-1	.	CASSGQINTEAFF	TGTGCCAGCAGTGGACAGATTAACACTGAAGCTTTCTTT
.	TRBV15	TRBJ2-7	TRBD1	CATSGGTGEGREQYF	TGTGCCACCAGCGGGGGGACAGGGGAGGGTCGCGAGCAGTACTTC
.	TRBV5-4	TRBJ2-1	TRBD2	CASSPGTSNNEQFF	TGTGCCAGCAGCCCCGGGACTAGTAACAATGAGCAGTTCTTC
.	TRBV30	TRBJ1-2	TRBD1	CASEQGASGYTF	TGTGCCTCCGAACAGGGGGCAAGTGGCTACACCTTC
.	TRBV5-1	TRBJ1-3	.	CASSSEGSGNTIYF	TGCGCCAGCAGCTCGGAGGGCTCTGGAAACACCATATATTTT
.	TRBV28	TRBJ2-1	.	CASSSPFSRAAGSNEQFF	TGTGCCAGCAGTTCCCCATTCTCGCGGGCAGCCGGGAGCAATGAGCAGTTCTTC
few	TRBV10-1	TRBJ1-1	TRBD1	CASKGQGGEAFF	TGCGCCAGCAAGGGACAGGGTGGTGAAGCTTTCTTT
once	TRBV10-2	TRBJ2-1	TRBD2	CASRRTSDQALPRGDEQFF	TGCGCCAGCAGGAGGACTAGCGATCAAGCCCTTCCCAGGGGCGATGAGCAGTTCTTC
.	TRBV7-2	TRBJ2-4	TRBD2	CASSLGIGSGKGNIQYF	TGTGCCAGCAGCTTGGGCATAGGAAGCGGGAAGGGAAACATTCAGTACTTC
.	TRBV19	TRBJ2-3	TRBD2	CASSRGTSGMDTDTQYF	TGTGCCAGTAGTAGGGGGACTAGCGGGATGGACACAGATACGCAGTATTTT
.	TRBV7-2	TRBJ2-5	.	CASSFQGVQETQYF	TGTGCCAGCAGCTTCCAAGGGGTACAAGAGACCCAGTACTTC
.	TRBV30	TRBJ2-1	.	CAWSTTGFNEQFF	TGTGCCTGGAGTACAACAGGGTTTAATGAGCAGTTCTTC
.	TRBV7-3	TRBJ2-5	.	CASSAGPLVETQYF	TGTGCCAGCAGTGCGGGACCTCTTGTAGAGACCCAGTACTTC
.	TRBV6-1	TRBJ2-7	TRBD2	CASSEAVLLAASYEQYF	TGTGCCAGCAGTGAAGCGGTTCTTCTAGCGGCTTCCTACGAGCAGTACTTC
once	TRBV5-1	TRBJ2-1	TRBD2	CASSLGTSSGTYNEQFF	TGCGCCAGCAGCTTGGGGACCTCTAGCGGGACCTACAATGAGCAGTTCTTC
.	TRBV5-8	TRBJ2-1	.	CASSPDILSYNEQFF	TGTGCCAGCAGCCCCGACATACTCTCCTACAATGAGCAGTTCTTC
.	TRBV25-1	TRBJ2-5	.	CASRTSETQYF	TGTGCCAGCAGGACATCAGAGACCCAGTACTTC
.	TRBV7-2	TRBJ1-5	.	CASSSNPADGRRNQPQHF	TGTGCCAGCAGCTCTAATCCCGCCGATGGGAGGCGCAATCAGCCCCAGCATTTT
.	TRBV7-9	TRBJ2-7	.	CASSLIEGPNPYEQYF	TGTGCCAGCAGCTTAATCGAGGGCCCTAATCCCTACGAGCAGTACTTC
once	TRBV29-1	TRBJ2-7	TRBD1	CSVVRQGGDEQYF	TGCAGCGTTGTTCGACAGGGGGGCGACGAGCAGTACTTC
.	TRBV19	TRBJ1-3	.	CASSLWGLSGNTIYF	TGTGCCAGTAGCCTCTGGGGCCTCTCTGGAAACACCATATATTTT
.	TRBV7-9	TRBJ1-5	.	CASSLEAGQAQPQHF	TGTGCCAGCAGCTTAGAGGCTGGGCAGGCTCAGCCCCAGCATTTT
.	TRBV6-1	TRBJ2-5	.	CASSEYREGTQYF	TGTGCCAGCAGTGAATACCGCGAGGGGACCCAGTACTTC
.	TRBV5-8	TRBJ1-2	TRBD1	CASSGGQGNYGYTF	TGTGCCAGCAGCGGCGGACAGGGAAACTATGGCTACACCTTC
.	TRBV19	TRBJ2-1	TRBD2	CASNPGLAIGEQFF	TGTGCCAGTAATCCGGGACTAGCCATAGGGGAGCAGTTCTTC
.	TRBV9	TRBJ2-7	TRBD1	CASSVETGFEQYF	TGTGCCAGCAGCGTCGAGACAGGGTTCGAGCAGTACTTC
.	TRBV19	TRBJ2-7	TRBD2	CASRGGPGSSSYEQYF	TGTGCCAGTAGGGGAGGGCCGGGATCTAGCTCCTACGAGCAGTACTTC
.	TRBV28	TRBJ2-1	.	CASSEVGRPYNEQFF	TGTGCCAGCAGCGAGGTTGGGAGGCCCTACAATGAGCAGTTCTTC
.	TRBV14	TRBJ1-3	.	CASSQVNSGNTIYF	TGTGCCAGCAGCCAAGTCAACTCTGGAAACACCATATATTTT
many	TRBV4-1	TRBJ1-1	TRBD1	CASSLPGGAEAFF	TGCGCCAGCAGCCTCCCAGGGGGAGCTGAAGCTTTCTTT
.	TRBV2	TRBJ1-2	.	CARSRSGYTF	TGTGCCAGATCGAGGTCTGGCTACACCTTC
once	TRBV19	TRBJ2-4	.	CASSQAAKNIQYF	TGTGCCAGTAGTCAGGCAGCCAAAAACATTCAGTACTTC
.	TRBV19	TRBJ2-1	TRBD2	CASSVLAGGIEQFF	TGTGCCAGTAGTGTGCTAGCGGGAGGGATTGAGCAGTTCTTC
.	TRBV28	TRBJ1-5	.	CASSAPGTGGPQHF	TGTGCCAGTAGTGCCCCGGGAACGGGGGGGCCCCAGCATTTT
.	TRBV28	TRBJ2-1	TRBD2	CASTWDSGTSGMYNEQFF	TGTGCCAGCACCTGGGACTCCGGGACTAGCGGGATGTACAATGAGCAGTTCTTC
.	TRBV6-6	TRBJ2-3	TRBD2	CASSQLADTQYF	TGTGCCAGCAGCCAACTAGCGGATACGCAGTATTTT